This paragraph covers one TCR beta chain sequence. The data were obtained in a study of blood T cell repertoires in COVID-19. This CDR3 contains 15 residues. CDR1 MNHEY and CDR2 SVGAGI come from the germline V gene. Trimming took off 0 bases at V and 2 bases at J, with 11 bases between the two ends. TCRdb's copy holds only in-frame clones and misses some; the assay was immunoSEQ multiplex PCR. Altogether about 23,000 clones are present, under 95% being singletons, with the ten largest covering around 4%. This chain connects TRBV6-5 to TRBJ2-7; D is perhaps TRBD2 (6 bases). Sequencing was done on a sample of peripheral blood. The receptor was isolated from a woman between 50 and 59 years old with active COVID-19. Here the CDR3 DNA reads TGTGCCAGCAGTTACTCCGGGACTTCTACCTACGAGCAGTACGTC. Translating it yields CASSYSGTSTYEQYV.